Below are 30 T cell receptor beta chains sequenced from a single sample in a study of T cell responses to AZD1222 COVID-19 vaccine. The protocol was immunoSEQ multiplex PCR, while the TCRdb copy is restricted to in-frame clones and leaves out a portion. The sample holds around 60,000 clones, under 95% seen once. The sample here was peripheral blood, taken 28 days after the second dose of the MenACWY control vaccine. These receptors were collected from an adult who received the MenACWY meningococcal vaccine as a control.

The chain links TRBV19 to TRBJ1-1; D gene uncertain. This CDR3 is 12 amino acids long. Per germline, CDR1 LNHDA and CDR2 SQIVND (reference sequence). V lost 5 bases to trimming and J lost 1 base, with 5 bases between them. CDR3 DNA sequence: TGTGCCAGTAGTCGAGAGAACACTGAAGCTTTCTTT. Amino acid sequence: CASSRENTEAFF.

The rearrangement links TRBV10-3 to TRBJ2-7; either TRBD1 or TRBD2 may supply D (7 bases each). Trimming left V 2 bases short and J 4 bases short, with 12 bases between. Looked up from germline, CDR1 is ENHRY and CDR2 is SYGVKD. The CDR3 is 14 amino acids. Written as DNA, the CDR3 is TGTGCCATCAGTGAGACCCAGGGGGGGTACGAGCAGTACTTC. Translating gives CAISETQGGYEQYF.

A word on this clone: The identical CDR3 is also encoded by other nucleotide sequences in the sample. This chain joins TRBV5-1 and TRBJ2-7; 8 bases align to TRBD2. Looked up from germline, CDR1 is SGHRS and CDR2 is YFSETQ. J gave up 1 base and V 0 bases, and 3 bases lay outside the gene matches. The CDR3 is 15 residues long. Here the CDR3 reads CASSLVGTSSYEQYF. Here the CDR3 DNA reads TGCGCCAGCAGCTTGGTCGGGACTAGTTCCTACGAGCAGTACTTC.

The genes are TRBV5-1 and TRBJ2-5, with a weak D call TRBD2 (7 bases). Trimming left V 0 bases short and J 4 bases short, with 10 bases between. CDR3 size: 14 residues. CDR1 SGHRS and CDR2 YFSETQ come from the germline V gene. CDR3 nucleotides: TGCGCCAGCAGCTTGGAGGGGGAGGGAGAGACCCAGTACTTC. It specifies CASSLEGEGETQYF.

The chain links TRBV5-6 to TRBJ1-1; tentatively, D is TRBD1 (5 bases). The V gene lost 2 bases and the J gene lost 1 base, with 9 bases spanning the gap. Germline V gene sequence: CDR1 SGHDT, CDR2 YYEEEE. There are 14 residues in the CDR3. The CDR3 here is CASSFGGTNTEAFF. The CDR3 DNA is TGTGCCAGCAGCTTTGGGGGGACGAACACTGAAGCTTTCTTT. The variable domain in full, with the rest retrieved from reference TRBV5-6 and TRBJ1-1, is DAGVTQSPTHLIKTRGQQVTLRCSPKSGHDTVSWYQQALGQGPQFIFQYYEEEERQRGNFPDRFSGHQFPNYSSELNVNALLLGDSALYLCASSFGGTNTEAFFGQGTRLTVV.

The chain combines TRBV7-2 with TRBJ2-1, with 8 bases matching TRBD2. V lost 2 bases, J lost 0 bases, and 3 bases stayed unmatched. Germline CDR1 reads SGHTA; CDR2 reads FQGNSA. The CDR3 runs 16 residues. The chain's CDR3 is CASSLFTSGSYNEQFF. In nucleotides, the CDR3 is TGTGCCAGCAGCTTATTCACTAGCGGCTCCTACAATGAGCAGTTCTTC.

V and J are TRBV7-2 and TRBJ2-7; D is possibly TRBD1 or TRBD2 (5 bases each). From germline, CDR1 is SGHTA and CDR2 FQGNSA. The CDR3 is 13 residues long. The V gene lost 1 base and the J gene lost 7 bases, with 11 bases spanning the gap. The CDR3 loop reads CASSLDRGREQYF. CDR3 coding DNA: TGTGCCAGCAGCTTAGATCGGGGACGGGAGCAGTACTTC.

V is TRBV28 and J is TRBJ1-5; D gene uncertain. Trimming removed 2 bases from V and 5 bases from J, with 10 bases in between. CDR1 is MDHEN, CDR2 SYDVKM, per germline. The CDR3 runs 14 residues. In nucleotides, the CDR3 is TGTGCCAGCAGTTTAGCCAGATCCCATCAGCCCCAGCATTTT. This translates into CASSLARSHQPQHF.

J is TRBJ1-2 and V is TRBV5-6; D remains unclear. Germline CDR1 is SGHDT and CDR2 is YYEEEE. Trimming pared 0 bases from V and 11 bases from J, leaving 14 bases between. The CDR3 length is 13 residues. CDR3 bases: TGTGCCAGCAGCTTGGGCGAAGGCAGCCAGTACACCTTC. Translated: CASSLGEGSQYTF.

V usage is TRBV9 and J usage is TRBJ2-2; D is undetermined. V was shortened by 0 bases and J by 8 bases, with 11 bases between the two germline ends. CDR1 is SGDLS, CDR2 YYNGEE, per germline. CDR3 size: 14 residues. The CDR3 reads CASSVEDTHGELFF. In DNA, the CDR3 is TGTGCCAGCAGCGTAGAAGACACGCATGGGGAGCTGTTTTTT.

This sequence joins TRBV20-1 and TRBJ2-7; the D is unclear. CDR1 DFQATT and CDR2 SNEGSKA come from the germline V gene (reference sequence). The V and J ends lost 3 bases and 4 bases respectively, with 13 bases between them. The CDR3 loop spans 13 amino acids. CDR3 in amino acids: CSASHPYGYEQYF. The CDR3 DNA reads TGCAGTGCTAGTCACCCTTACGGGTACGAGCAGTACTTC.

The CDR3 sequence: CASSLGLAAGEQYF. The CDR3 DNA reads as TGTGCCAGCAGTTTGGGGCTAGCAGCGGGCGAGCAGTACTTC. The rearrangement joins TRBV27 to TRBJ2-7, with a tentative D call TRBD2 (6 bases). The CDR3 runs 14 residues. The germline CDR1 and CDR2 sequences are MNHEY and SMNVEV (reference sequence). Trimming took off 3 bases at V and 6 bases at J, with 15 bases between the two ends.

V gene TRBV19 combines with J gene TRBJ1-6; D is unresolved. The CDR3 sequence is 13 residues long. CDR1 and CDR2 from the germline V gene are LNHDA and SQIVND (reference sequence). Trimming shortened V by 7 bases and J by 7 bases, and 11 bases separated the two germline ends. This CDR3 reads CASKQRNNSPLHF. For the CDR3, the DNA is TGTGCCAGTAAGCAGAGAAACAATTCACCCCTCCACTTT.

The gene calls are TRBV19 and TRBJ2-7; D might be TRBD2 (6 bases). Germline CDR1 and CDR2: LNHDA and SQIVND (reference sequence). CDR3 size: 15 residues. Deletions cut 3 bases from V and 1 base from J, with 13 bases between. Here the CDR3 DNA reads TGTGCCAGTAGTATTAACGGGAGTGGGTCCTACGAGCAGTACTTC. Translation: CASSINGSGSYEQYF. The variable domain in full, completed from reference TRBV19 and TRBJ2-7, reads DGGITQSPKYLFRKEGQNVTLSCEQNLNHDAMYWYRQDPGQGLRLIYYSQIVNDFQKGDIAEGYSVSREKKESFPLTVTSAQKNPTAFYLCASSINGSGSYEQYFGPGTRLTVT.

The chain uses TRBV10-3 and TRBJ2-7; 12 bases map to TRBD2. CDR3 length: 14 residues. The ends lost 6 bases at V and 4 bases at J; junction bases unmatched: 4. Germline-derived CDR1 and CDR2 are ENHRY and SYGVKD. The DNA of the CDR3 is TGTGCCATCAGCAGGACTAGCGGGACTTACGAGCAGTACTTC. It specifies CAISRTSGTYEQYF.

The chain couples TRBV4-1 to TRBJ2-7, with TRBD2 matching 8 bases. Losses at the gene ends were 5 bases for V and 0 bases for J; bases not matched to a gene: 9. The CDR3 extends over 16 amino acids. Germline V gene lookup returns CDR1 MGHRA and CDR2 YSYEKL. The CDR3 protein is CASSSHLAGRSYEQYF. DNA of the CDR3: TGCGCCAGCAGCTCACACTTAGCGGGGCGCTCCTACGAGCAGTACTTC.

Of note for this clone: The sample has other DNA sequences that encode this CDR3 too. The CDR3 bases are TGTGCCAGCAGCCAAGATCCCAGGGGGCGTTCACCCCTCCACTTT. Protein: CASSQDPRGRSPLHF. The genes are TRBV14 and TRBJ1-6; TRBD1 aligns across 8 bases. The germline CDR1 and CDR2 sequences are SGHDN and FVKESK. This CDR3 comprises 15 residues. V trimming: 0 bases; J trimming: 9 bases; junction bases outside the gene matches: 4.

V gene TRBV3-1 (or the pseudogene TRBV3-2) combines with J gene TRBJ1-6; 7 bases are shared with TRBD1. This CDR3 region has 16 residues. With V trimmed by 1 base and J by 7 bases, 7 bases remained unmatched. Germline V gene data show CDR1 as LGHDT and CDR2 as YNNKEL (reference sequence). The CDR3 DNA reads as TGTGCCAGCAGCCAAGGTCTAGGGACAGCCAATTCACCCCTCCACTTT. Translation: CASSQGLGTANSPLHF.

This clone was counted a single time. The CDR3 reads CASSRQGRETQYF. DNA for the CDR3: TGTGCCAGCAGCCGACAGGGAAGAGAGACCCAGTACTTC. The V call is TRBV7-2, the J call TRBJ2-5, with 7 nucleotides matching TRBD1. The CDR3 loop spans 13 amino acids. Germline loops: CDR1 SGHTA, CDR2 FQGNSA. J was trimmed by 4 bases and V by 5 bases; bases with no gene match: 4.

As DNA, the CDR3 is TGTGCCAGCAGCTCTCAGGGGGCCTACGAGCAGTACTTC. Residues: CASSSQGAYEQYF. This chain connects TRBV7-2 to TRBJ2-7, with 7 bases aligning to TRBD1. This CDR3 spans 13 amino acids. Germline CDR1 is SGHTA and CDR2 is FQGNSA. The trim removed 4 bases at V and 2 bases at J, leaving 2 bases unmatched.

The chain is built from TRBV4-3 and TRBJ1-1; 7 nucleotides line up with TRBD1. The CDR3 runs 13 residues. With V trimmed by 4 bases and J by 7 bases, 6 bases remained unmatched. Germline CDR1 is LGHNA and CDR2 is YSLEER. CDR3 protein: CASSRRGDSEAFF. The CDR3 DNA sequence: TGCGCCAGCAGCCGCAGGGGGGACAGTGAAGCTTTCTTT.

This chain connects TRBV27 to TRBJ2-1; TRBD2 aligns across 7 bases. Per germline, CDR1 MNHEY and CDR2 SMNVEV (reference sequence). Trimming cost V 2 bases and J 6 bases; bases outside gene matches: 1. This CDR3 spans 13 amino acids. CDR3 in amino acids: CASSLREGNEQFF. In DNA, the CDR3 is TGTGCCAGCAGTTTAAGGGAGGGCAATGAGCAGTTCTTC.

The chain links TRBV28 to TRBJ1-2; D perhaps matches TRBD1 (6 bases). The V end was cut by 6 bases, the J end by 6 bases, with 14 bases between. Germline V lookup: CDR1 MDHEN, CDR2 SYDVKM. The CDR3 loop spans 13 amino acids. The CDR3 spells CASSPPGANGYTF. The CDR3 DNA sequence: TGTGCCAGCAGCCCCCCGGGGGCGAATGGCTACACCTTC.

The gene calls are TRBV12-2 and TRBJ1-5. TRBV12-2 is an annotated pseudogene. CDR3 length: 12 amino acids. The CDR3 loop is CASRLRGQPQHF. CDR3 bases: TGTGCAAGTCGCTTACGGGGGCAGCCCCAGCATTTT.

V is TRBV19 and J is TRBJ1-6, with TRBD1 matching 9 bases. The CDR3 runs 16 residues. The V gene end was trimmed by 7 bases and the J gene end by 7 bases; junction bases not matched to a gene: 11. CDR1 LNHDA and CDR2 SQIVND come from the germline V gene (reference sequence). CDR3 nucleotides: TGTGCCAGTAAAACGGGACAGGGTATATGGAATTCACCCCTCCACTTT. Its protein is CASKTGQGIWNSPLHF.

Only one count was recorded for this clone. V and J are TRBV7-2 and TRBJ1-5; possibly TRBD1 for D (5 bases). Deletions cut 1 base from V and 5 bases from J, with 15 bases between. The CDR3 has 16 residues. CDR1 SGHTA and CDR2 FQGNSA come from the germline V gene. This CDR3 reads CASSLGLGDRYQPQHF. The CDR3 DNA reads as TGTGCCAGCAGCTTAGGTTTAGGGGACCGGTATCAGCCCCAGCATTTT. The full variable domain, completed using reference TRBV7-2 and TRBJ1-5, is GAGVSQSPSNKVTEKGKDVELRCDPISGHTALYWYRQSLGQGLEFLIYFQGNSAPDKSGLPSDRFSAERTGGSVSTLTIQRTQQEDSAVYLCASSLGLGDRYQPQHFGDGTRLSIL.

A few counts support this clone. The V gene is TRBV5-4, the J gene TRBJ1-1; 7 positions match TRBD1. The germline V gene has CDR1 SGHNT and CDR2 YYREEE (reference sequence). Trimming removed 4 bases from V and 4 bases from J; junction bases left unmatched: 7. CDR3 length equals 14 residues. The CDR3 bases are TGTGCCAGCAGCCGAGGGGGCGCTTCCACTGAAGCTTTCTTT. It is translated as CASSRGGASTEAFF.

Written as DNA, the CDR3 is TGTGCCAGCAGCCCATACCCTAGCGGGGCTAGCACAGATACGCAGTATTTT. Amino acid sequence: CASSPYPSGASTDTQYF. The gene calls are TRBV7-6 and TRBJ2-3, with 9 positions matching TRBD2. The CDR3 extends over 17 amino acids. J gave up 0 bases and V 5 bases, and 9 bases lay outside the gene matches. From germline, CDR1 is SGHVS and CDR2 FNYEAQ.

The V gene is TRBV20-1, the J gene TRBJ2-1, with D hard to call. Trimming stripped 6 bases from V and 8 bases from J, with 11 bases between. The germline V gene encodes CDR1 DFQATT and CDR2 SNEGSKA (reference sequence). This CDR3 is built from 11 residues. DNA for the CDR3: TGCAGTGCGTTAATAGTCGATGAGCAGTTCTTC. It encodes CSALIVDEQFF.

The rearrangement uses TRBV19 and TRBJ1-1; D is unresolved. The CDR3 is made up of 10 amino acids. CDR1 LNHDA and CDR2 SQIVND come from the germline V gene (reference sequence). Deletions cut 7 bases from V and 5 bases from J, with 5 bases between. Written as DNA, the CDR3 is TGTGCCAGTACCGGGACTGAAGCTTTCTTT. It codes for CASTGTEAFF.